A selection of T cell receptor beta chains follows, all from one sample in a study of blood T cell repertoires in COVID-19. Produced via immunoSEQ multiplex PCR; TCRdb's table is partial and in-frame only. Here the sample spans 45,000 to 50,000 clones, approximately 88% being singletons. Source material: peripheral blood. All receptors derive from a man aged 65 to 79 with acute or convalescent COVID-19. Both conserved end residues are part of each CDR3. The D gene is left open where the match is weak. Not every row has a clone size; where given, it reads once, few, many or a size class.

J: TRBJ2-2; V: TRBV19; D: .; size: .; DNA: TGTGCCAGTAGTAGCGGGATACCCACCGGGGAGCTGTTTTTT; CDR3: CASSSGIPTGELFF
J: TRBJ2-7; V: TRBV19; D: .; size: .; DNA: TGTGCCAGTAGGGGCTCCGGGGTAGGTGGCGAGCAGTACTTC; CDR3: CASRGSGVGGEQYF
J: TRBJ2-1; V: TRBV30; D: .; size: .; DNA: TGTGCCTGGAGCCCCAGCTACAATGAGCAGTTCTTC; CDR3: CAWSPSYNEQFF
J: TRBJ2-7; V: TRBV14; D: TRBD2; size: .; DNA: TGTGCCAGCAAAAGGACTAGCGGGAGTAACCTCGAGCAGTACTTC; CDR3: CASKRTSGSNLEQYF
J: TRBJ1-5; V: TRBV28; D: .; size: .; DNA: TGTGCCAGCAGCCTGATAAGGCGGGGGATCAATCAGCCCCAGCATTTT; CDR3: CASSLIRRGINQPQHF
J: TRBJ1-2; V: TRBV7-9; D: TRBD1; size: .; DNA: TGTGCCAGCAGCTTAGGACAGGGAGTCTATGGCTACACCTTC; CDR3: CASSLGQGVYGYTF
J: TRBJ2-5; V: TRBV7-7; D: .; size: .; DNA: TGTGCCAGCAGCTTATCCCTTCAAGAGACCCAGTACTTC; CDR3: CASSLSLQETQYF
J: TRBJ2-7; V: TRBV5-4; D: .; size: .; DNA: TGTGCCAGCAGCTTGGACTCCACTCGGTCCGAGCAGTACTTC; CDR3: CASSLDSTRSEQYF
J: TRBJ1-1; V: TRBV12-3/TRBV12-4; D: .; size: .; DNA: TGTGCCAGCAGGAGGGGGGGGAAGACTGAAGCTTTCTTT; CDR3: CASRRGGKTEAFF
J: TRBJ2-1; V: TRBV5-1; D: TRBD2; size: .; DNA: TGCGCCAGCAGCTTGACGGGGGGGATGATCTACAATGAGCAGTTCTTC; CDR3: CASSLTGGMIYNEQFF
J: TRBJ1-5; V: TRBV19; D: TRBD1; size: .; DNA: TGTGCCAGTAGTGGGACAGGAAGGCAGCCCCAGCATTTT; CDR3: CASSGTGRQPQHF
J: TRBJ2-7; V: TRBV7-8; D: .; size: .; DNA: TGTGCCAGCAGCCACGGAGATGAGCAGTACTTC; CDR3: CASSHGDEQYF
J: TRBJ2-7; V: TRBV7-9; D: .; size: .; DNA: TGTGCCAGCAGCTCAGGTGGGGGCGACTCCTACGAGCAGTACTTC; CDR3: CASSSGGGDSYEQYF
J: TRBJ2-7; V: TRBV5-1; D: .; size: .; DNA: TGCGCCAGCAGCTTCGACAACTCCTACGAGCAGTACTTC; CDR3: CASSFDNSYEQYF
J: TRBJ1-2; V: TRBV9; D: .; size: .; DNA: TGTGCCAGCAGCACCCGTCGGGACACCTATGGCTACACCTTC; CDR3: CASSTRRDTYGYTF
J: TRBJ2-5; V: TRBV7-9; D: .; size: .; DNA: TGTGCCAGCAGCCCCCTCCAGGGGAGTCTAGAGACCCAGTACTTC; CDR3: CASSPLQGSLETQYF
J: TRBJ2-1; V: TRBV5-4; D: TRBD2; size: .; DNA: TGTGCCAGCAGCTCTCCTGGACTAGCGGACAATGAGCAGTTCTTC; CDR3: CASSSPGLADNEQFF
J: TRBJ1-2; V: TRBV7-2; D: TRBD1; size: .; DNA: TGTGCCAGCAGCCCAGACAGGGCTAACTATGGCTACACCTTC; CDR3: CASSPDRANYGYTF
J: TRBJ1-1; V: TRBV18; D: .; size: .; DNA: TGTGCCAGCTCACCATCAGCGAGGGACACTGAAGCTTTCTTT; CDR3: CASSPSARDTEAFF
J: TRBJ2-5; V: TRBV6-6; D: .; size: .; DNA: TGTGCCAGCAGTTACTCGGGGGCCGGGTACCAAGAGACCCAGTACTTC; CDR3: CASSYSGAGYQETQYF
J: TRBJ1-2; V: TRBV14; D: .; size: .; DNA: TGTGCCAGCAGCCCTTTTAGGGAGGCTGGCTACACCTTC; CDR3: CASSPFREAGYTF
J: TRBJ1-1; V: TRBV6-6; D: .; size: .; DNA: TGTGCCAGCAATCACAGGGAAAGAAGTAGCACTGAAGCTTTCTTT; CDR3: CASNHRERSSTEAFF
J: TRBJ2-5; V: TRBV21-1; D: .; size: .; DNA: TGTGCCAGCACATTGCACTGTGAGTCGGAGACCCAGTACTTC; CDR3: CASTLHCESETQYF
J: TRBJ2-7; V: TRBV6-2/TRBV6-3; D: .; size: .; DNA: TGTGCCAGCAGTTATTTTATAACCTACGAGCAGTACTTC; CDR3: CASSYFITYEQYF
J: TRBJ1-3; V: TRBV5-6; D: .; size: .; DNA: TGTGCCAGCAGCCTTTACAGGGAACCTGGAAACACCATATATTTT; CDR3: CASSLYREPGNTIYF
J: TRBJ1-6; V: TRBV3-1/TRBV3-2; D: .; size: once; DNA: TGTGCCAGCAGCCAGGGGAGGGGTTCACCCCTCCACTTT; CDR3: CASSQGRGSPLHF